The sequence of this TCR beta chain was determined in a study of cytomegalovirus exposure and HLA in healthy donors. Study-level background: The early release's HLA-typed donors yielded 65 million to 85 million unique TCRs. General study results and limits: Among TCR beta chains of equal frequency, HLA-associated ones were more clonally expanded in a later analysis. V segments that were indistinguishable, TRBV6-2 and TRBV6-3 among them, were omitted from analysis. A later analysis reportedly found fewer N-insertions in an Asian-associated ancestry cluster than the approximately 660-donor mean.

The trim removed 4 bases at V and 6 bases at J, leaving 3 bases unmatched. The CDR3 has 14 residues. Per the germline V gene, CDR1 is SGHRS and CDR2 is YFSETQ. Primers: 60 Vbeta forward and 13 Jbeta reverse. The method was immunoSEQ multiplex PCR; TCRdb's version includes in-frame clones alone and lacks a portion of them. The data contain about 110,000 clones, approximately 70% of them seen just once; the ten biggest clones take up around 9%. On this clone: Its antigen is not known.

V usage is TRBV5-1 and J usage is TRBJ2-3, with 12 bases fitting TRBD1. The sequenced material came from PBMCs. This receptor was identified in a man aged 30 to 39 in good health and CMV-seropositive. For the CDR3, the DNA is TGCGCCAGCAGCGGGGGACAGGGGGCGGATACGCAGTATTTT. Translated: CASSGGQGADTQYF.